A few counts support the clone carrying this TCR beta chain. V lost 6 bases and J lost 3, with 14 bases in between. The CDR3 has 14 residues. Germline values: CDR1 MDHEN, CDR2 SYDVKM. This entry belongs to a study of cytomegalovirus exposure and HLA in healthy donors. PCR amplification relied on 60 Vbeta primers (plus 13 Jbeta primers). Clones were sequenced by immunoSEQ multiplex PCR, and TCRdb holds only the in-frame ones, with some missing. The data show over 100,000 clones, roughly three quarters seen once. Sequencing was performed on PBMCs. This TCR came from a male donor in good health and CMV-seropositive. The chain carries TRBV28 and TRBJ1-2; no reliable D call. In DNA form, the CDR3 reads TGTGCCAGCAGAGACTCCGACGCCCACTATGGCTACACCTTC. Residues: CASRDSDAHYGYTF.